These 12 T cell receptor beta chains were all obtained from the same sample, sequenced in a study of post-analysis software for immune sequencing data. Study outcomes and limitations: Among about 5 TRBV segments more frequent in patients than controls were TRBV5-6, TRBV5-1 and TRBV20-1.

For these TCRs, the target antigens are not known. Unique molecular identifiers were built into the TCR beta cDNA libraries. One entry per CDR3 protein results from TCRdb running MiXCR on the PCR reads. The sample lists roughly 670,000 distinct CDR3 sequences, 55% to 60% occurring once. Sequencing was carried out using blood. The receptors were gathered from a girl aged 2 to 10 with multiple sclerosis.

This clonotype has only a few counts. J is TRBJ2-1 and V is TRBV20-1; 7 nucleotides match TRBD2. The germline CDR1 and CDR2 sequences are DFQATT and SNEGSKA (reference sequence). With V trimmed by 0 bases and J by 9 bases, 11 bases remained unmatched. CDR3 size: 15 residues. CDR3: CSARDRGGSFGEQFF. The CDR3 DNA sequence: TGCAGTGCTAGAGATCGGGGCGGGAGTTTCGGTGAGCAGTTCTTC.

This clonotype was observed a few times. CDR3 bases: TGTGCCAGCAGTTTATTGCCACAGGGAAGCTCCTACAATGAGCAGTTCTTC. It specifies CASSLLPQGSSYNEQFF. This rearrangement joins TRBV28 to TRBJ2-1; weak D call: TRBD1 (6 bases). V gave up 1 base and J gave up 0 bases, with 13 bases separating them. Per the germline V gene, CDR1 is MDHEN and CDR2 is SYDVKM. The CDR3 contains 17 residues.

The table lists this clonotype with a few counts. DNA for the CDR3: TGCAGTGCTCTCCGGGGGGGCAAATTATATTGGAATGAGCAGTTCTTC. Encoded protein: CSALRGGKLYWNEQFF. V and J are TRBV20-1 and TRBJ2-1; TRBD2 agrees at 8 bases. V lost 5 bases and J lost 7; bases outside the gene matches: 16. Per germline, CDR1 DFQATT and CDR2 SNEGSKA (reference sequence). This CDR3 comprises 16 residues.

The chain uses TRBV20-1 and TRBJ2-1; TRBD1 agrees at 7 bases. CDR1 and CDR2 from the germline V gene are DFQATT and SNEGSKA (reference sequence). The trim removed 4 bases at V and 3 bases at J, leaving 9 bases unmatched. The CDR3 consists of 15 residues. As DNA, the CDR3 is TGCAGTGCTATCCCGGGGACAGTGGGCTACAATGAGCAGTTCTTC. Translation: CSAIPGTVGYNEQFF.

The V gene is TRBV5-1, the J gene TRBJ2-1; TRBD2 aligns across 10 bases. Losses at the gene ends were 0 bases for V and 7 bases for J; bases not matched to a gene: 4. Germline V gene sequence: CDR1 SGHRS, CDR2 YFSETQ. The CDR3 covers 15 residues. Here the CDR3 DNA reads TGCGCCAGCAGCTTGGGAGCGGGGGGGCAAAATGAGCAGTTCTTC. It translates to CASSLGAGGQNEQFF.

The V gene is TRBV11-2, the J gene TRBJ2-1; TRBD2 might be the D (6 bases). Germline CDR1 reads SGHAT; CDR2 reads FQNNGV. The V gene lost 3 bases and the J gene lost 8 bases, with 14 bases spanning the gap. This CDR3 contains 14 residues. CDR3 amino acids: CASSFSGRWDEQFF. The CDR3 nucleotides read TGTGCCAGCAGCTTTTCCGGGAGATGGGATGAGCAGTTCTTC.

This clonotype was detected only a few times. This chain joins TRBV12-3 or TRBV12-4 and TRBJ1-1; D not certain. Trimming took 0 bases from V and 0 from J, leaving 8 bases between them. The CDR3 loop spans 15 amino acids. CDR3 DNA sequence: TGTGCCAGCAGTTTAGCGTGGGGTGTGAACACTGAAGCTTTCTTT. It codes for CASSLAWGVNTEAFF.

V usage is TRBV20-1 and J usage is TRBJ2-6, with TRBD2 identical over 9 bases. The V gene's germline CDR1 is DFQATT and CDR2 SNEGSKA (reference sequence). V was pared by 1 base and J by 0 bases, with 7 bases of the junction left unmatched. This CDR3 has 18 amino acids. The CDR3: CSARAPSGAASGANVLTF. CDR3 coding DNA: TGCAGTGCTAGAGCCCCTAGCGGGGCCGCCTCTGGGGCCAACGTCCTGACTTTC.

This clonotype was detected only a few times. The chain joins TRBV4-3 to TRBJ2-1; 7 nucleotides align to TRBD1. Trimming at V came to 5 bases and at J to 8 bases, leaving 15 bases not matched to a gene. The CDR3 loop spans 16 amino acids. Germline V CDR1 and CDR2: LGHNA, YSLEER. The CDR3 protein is CASSSSLRTGGDEQFF. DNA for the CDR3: TGCGCCAGCAGCTCCAGCCTCAGGACAGGAGGCGATGAGCAGTTCTTC.

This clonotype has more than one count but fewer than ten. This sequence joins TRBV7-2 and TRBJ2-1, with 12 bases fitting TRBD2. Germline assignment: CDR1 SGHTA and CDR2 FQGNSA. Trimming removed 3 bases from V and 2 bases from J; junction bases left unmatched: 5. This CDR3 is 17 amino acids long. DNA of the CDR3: TGTGCCAGCAGCTTTCGGCGACTAGCGGGGGCCTACAATGAGCAGTTCTTC. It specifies CASSFRRLAGAYNEQFF.

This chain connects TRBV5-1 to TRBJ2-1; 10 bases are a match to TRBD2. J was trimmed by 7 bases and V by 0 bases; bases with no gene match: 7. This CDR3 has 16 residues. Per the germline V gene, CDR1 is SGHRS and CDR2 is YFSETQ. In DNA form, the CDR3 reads TGCGCCAGCAGCTTGGCGGGACTAGCGCTGATTAATGAGCAGTTCTTC. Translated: CASSLAGLALINEQFF.

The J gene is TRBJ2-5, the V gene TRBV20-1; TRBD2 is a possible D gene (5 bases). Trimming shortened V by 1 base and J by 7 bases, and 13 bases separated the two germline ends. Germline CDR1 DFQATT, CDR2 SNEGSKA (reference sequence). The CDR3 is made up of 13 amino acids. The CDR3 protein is CSARADGRGTQYF. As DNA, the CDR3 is TGCAGTGCTAGAGCTGATGGGAGAGGGACCCAGTACTTC.